This TCR beta chain stems from a study of glioma-infiltrating T cells after dendritic cell vaccination. With regard to this clone: Its antigen is currently unknown.

TCRdb keeps only in-frame clones here, not all; method: immunoSEQ multiplex PCR. Among around 87,000 clones listed, roughly four fifths were seen once. Time point in this sample: after dendritic cell vaccination, including at tumor progression/relapse. Before vaccination, two weeks after the third vaccination, and at progression, PBMC were collected. Trimming pared 6 bases from V and 1 base from J, leaving 19 bases between. The germline CDR1 and CDR2 sequences are KGHSH and LQKENI. This CDR3 has 17 amino acids. General observations from the study: Survival was not directly related to TCR clonality in these patients.

V gene TRBV18 combines with J gene TRBJ1-5; D is undetermined. This specimen was blood, taken after dendritic cell vaccination. This sequence was found in a human donor with glioblastoma. This CDR3 reads CASSPTPFPISNQPQHF. The DNA of the CDR3 is TGTGCCAGCTCCCCCACTCCGTTTCCTATAAGCAATCAGCCCCAGCATTTT.